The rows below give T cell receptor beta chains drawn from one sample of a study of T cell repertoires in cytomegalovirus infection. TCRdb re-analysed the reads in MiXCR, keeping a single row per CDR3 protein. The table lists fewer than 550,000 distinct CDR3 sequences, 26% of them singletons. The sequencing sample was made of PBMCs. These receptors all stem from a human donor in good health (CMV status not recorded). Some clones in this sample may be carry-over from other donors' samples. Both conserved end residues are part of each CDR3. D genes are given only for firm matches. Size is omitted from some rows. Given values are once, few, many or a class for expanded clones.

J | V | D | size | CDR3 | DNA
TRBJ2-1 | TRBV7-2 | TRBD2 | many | CASSPIGLAGLNNEQFF | TGTGCCAGCAGCCCGATAGGACTAGCGGGACTGAACAATGAGCAGTTCTTC
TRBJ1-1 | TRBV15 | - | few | CATSRLTLNTEAFF | TGTGCCACCAGCAGACTGACACTTAACACTGAAGCTTTCTTT
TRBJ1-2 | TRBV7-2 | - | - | CASSLVVRGYTF | TGTGCCAGCAGCTTAGTGGTGCGGGGCTACACCTTC
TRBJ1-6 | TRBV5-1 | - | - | CASRSQQTNNSPLHF | TGCGCCAGTAGGAGCCAACAGACTAATAATTCACCCCTCCACTTT
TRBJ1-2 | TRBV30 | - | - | CAWSIGQFYGYTF | TGTGCCTGGAGTATAGGGCAGTTTTATGGCTACACCTTC
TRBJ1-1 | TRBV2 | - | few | CASSEASGGRGTEAFF | TGTGCCAGCAGTGAAGCGTCCGGGGGCCGGGGAACTGAAGCTTTCTTT
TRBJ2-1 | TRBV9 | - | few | CASSVEEYNEQFF | TGTGCCAGCAGCGTAGAGGAGTACAATGAGCAGTTCTTC
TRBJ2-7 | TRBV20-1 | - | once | CSARDPWAAGPYEQYF | TGCAGTGCTAGAGATCCCTGGGCCGCCGGGCCCTACGAGCAGTACTTC
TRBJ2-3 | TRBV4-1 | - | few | CASSQESLAANTQYF | TGCGCCAGCAGCCAAGAATCACTAGCAGCAAATACGCAGTATTTT
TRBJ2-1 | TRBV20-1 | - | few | CSARVGEQFF | TGCAGTGCTAGAGTTGGGGAGCAGTTCTTC
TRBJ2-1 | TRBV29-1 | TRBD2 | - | CSVEAGAAYNEQFF | TGCAGCGTGGAAGCGGGAGCCGCCTACAATGAGCAGTTCTTC
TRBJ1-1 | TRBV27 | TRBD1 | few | CASSLSWDRGLAFF | TGTGCCAGCAGTTTAAGTTGGGACAGGGGGCTGGCTTTCTTT
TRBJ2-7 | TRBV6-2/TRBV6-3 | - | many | CASSWAGQIYEQYF | TGTGCCAGCAGTTGGGCCGGACAGATATACGAGCAGTACTTC
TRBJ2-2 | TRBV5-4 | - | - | CASSTYGGNTGELFF | TGTGCCAGCAGCACATACGGAGGAAACACCGGGGAGCTGTTTTTT